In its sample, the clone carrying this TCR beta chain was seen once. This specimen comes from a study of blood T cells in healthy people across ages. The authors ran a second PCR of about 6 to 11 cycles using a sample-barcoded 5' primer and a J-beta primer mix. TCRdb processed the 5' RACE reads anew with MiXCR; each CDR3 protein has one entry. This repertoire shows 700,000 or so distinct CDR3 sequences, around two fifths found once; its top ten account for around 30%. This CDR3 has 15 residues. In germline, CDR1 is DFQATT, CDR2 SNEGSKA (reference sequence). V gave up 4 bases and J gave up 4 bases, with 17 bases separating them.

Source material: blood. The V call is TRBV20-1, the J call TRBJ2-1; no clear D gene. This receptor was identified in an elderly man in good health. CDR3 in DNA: TGCAGTGCTAAATACGACACCTTAGTTTACAATGAGCAGTTCTTC. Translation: CSAKYDTLVYNEQFF.